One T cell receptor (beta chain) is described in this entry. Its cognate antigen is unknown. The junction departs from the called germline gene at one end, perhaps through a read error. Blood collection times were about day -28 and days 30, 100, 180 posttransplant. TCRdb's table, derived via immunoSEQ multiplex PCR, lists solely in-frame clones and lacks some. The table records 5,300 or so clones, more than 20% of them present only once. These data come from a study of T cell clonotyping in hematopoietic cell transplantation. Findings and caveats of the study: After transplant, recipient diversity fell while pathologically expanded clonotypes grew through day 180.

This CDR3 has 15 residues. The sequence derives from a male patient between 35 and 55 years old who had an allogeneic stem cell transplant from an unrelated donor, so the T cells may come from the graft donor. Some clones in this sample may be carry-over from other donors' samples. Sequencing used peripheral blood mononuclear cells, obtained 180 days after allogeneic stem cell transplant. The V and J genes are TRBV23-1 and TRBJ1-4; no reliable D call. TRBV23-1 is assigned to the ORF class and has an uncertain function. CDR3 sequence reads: CASSQSLDLNGKLFF. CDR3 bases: TGCGCCAGCAGTCAATCGCTGGACTTAAATGGAAAACTGTTTTTT.